The subject of this entry is one T cell receptor (beta chain). The antigen remains undetermined. Trimming took 8 bases from V and 5 from J; bases not matched to a gene: 22. CDR1 and CDR2 (germline): SNHLY, FYNNEI. This CDR3 region has 19 residues. This sample stems from a study of T-cell memory formation after mild COVID-19. One entry per CDR3 protein results from TCRdb running MiXCR on the 5' RACE reads. The table has a few hundred thousand distinct CDR3 sequences, more than 20% seen once; the top ten hold approximately 12%. General observations from the study: Clones that contracted clustered mainly in CM and EM if CD4+ and in EMRA if CD8+. Clones that contracted from day 15 to 85 had balanced CD4/CD8; later expanders were CD4+ biased.

The sequence derives from an adult woman who had mild COVID-19 (a few samples of this study predate the infection). Cell type and time point are not known. The V and J genes are TRBV2 and TRBJ2-1; 9 positions match TRBD1. Sequencing input: PBMCs or a T cell subset sorted from them (not recorded which). The CDR3 is CASRTNRGRFGQSDNEQFF. As DNA, the CDR3 is TGTGCCAGCCGAACCAACAGGGGGCGCTTTGGACAATCCGACAATGAGCAGTTCTTC.